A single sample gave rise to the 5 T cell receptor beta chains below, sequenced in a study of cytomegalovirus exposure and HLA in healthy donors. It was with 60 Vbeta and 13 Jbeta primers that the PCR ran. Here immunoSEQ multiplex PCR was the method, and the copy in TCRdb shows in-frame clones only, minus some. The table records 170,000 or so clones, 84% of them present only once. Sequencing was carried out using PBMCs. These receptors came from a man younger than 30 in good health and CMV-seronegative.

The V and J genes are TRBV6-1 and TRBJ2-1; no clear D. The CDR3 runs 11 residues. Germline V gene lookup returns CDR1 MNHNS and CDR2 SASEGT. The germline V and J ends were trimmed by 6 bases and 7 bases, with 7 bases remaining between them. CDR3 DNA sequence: TGTGCCAGCAGGTTCCGGAATGAGCAGTTCTTC. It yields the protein CASRFRNEQFF.

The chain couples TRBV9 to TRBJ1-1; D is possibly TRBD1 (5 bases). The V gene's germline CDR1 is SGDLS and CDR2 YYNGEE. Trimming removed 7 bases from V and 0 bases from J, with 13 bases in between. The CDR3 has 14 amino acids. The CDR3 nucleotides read TGTGCCAGCGGAAGGGGTTACATGAACACTGAAGCTTTCTTT. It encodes CASGRGYMNTEAFF.

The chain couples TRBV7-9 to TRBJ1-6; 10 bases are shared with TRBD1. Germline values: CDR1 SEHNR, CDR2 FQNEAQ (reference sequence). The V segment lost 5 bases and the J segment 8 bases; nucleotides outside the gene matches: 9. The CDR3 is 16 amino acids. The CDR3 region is CASSITTGGSHSPLHF. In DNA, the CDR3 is TGTGCCAGCAGCATTACGACAGGGGGCTCTCATTCACCCCTCCACTTT.

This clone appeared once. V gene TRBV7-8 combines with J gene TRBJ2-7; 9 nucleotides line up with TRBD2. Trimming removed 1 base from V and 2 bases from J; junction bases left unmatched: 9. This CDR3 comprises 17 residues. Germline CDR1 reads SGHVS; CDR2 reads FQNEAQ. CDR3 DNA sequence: TGTGCCAGCAGCTTAGTGGGTAGCGGGGGCCATACCTACGAGCAGTACTTC. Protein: CASSLVGSGGHTYEQYF.

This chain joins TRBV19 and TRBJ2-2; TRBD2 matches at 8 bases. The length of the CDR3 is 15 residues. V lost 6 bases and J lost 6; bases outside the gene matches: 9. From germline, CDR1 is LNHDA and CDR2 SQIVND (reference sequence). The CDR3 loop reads CASSTTGGVAGELFF. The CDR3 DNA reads TGTGCCAGTAGCACAACCGGGGGGGTGGCCGGGGAGCTGTTTTTT.